The text below deals with one T cell receptor beta chain. CD4+ cell separation produced CD45RA+ naive and CD45RA-negative memory subsets. The data are from a study of shared clonotypes between healthy human individuals. From germline, CDR1 is MDHEN and CDR2 SYDVKM. Trimming took off 5 bases at V and 4 bases at J, with 10 bases between the two ends. The CDR3 length is 13 residues. Clones were read by immunoSEQ multiplex PCR, and TCRdb kept only the in-frame ones, dropping some. The table shows around 2.5 million clones, with roughly 93% occurring only once. This clonotype was obtained from a man aged 18 to 30 in good health. Some clones in this sample may be carry-over from other donors' samples. Specimen: naive CD4+ T cells from PBMCs. Noted subset: CD45RA+ positively selected. The chain links TRBV28 to TRBJ2-3; D remains unclear. CDR3 DNA: TGTGCCAGCAGTGGCCCAATCTCAGATACGCAGTATTTT. This translates into CASSGPISDTQYF.